Each of the 27 T cell receptor beta chains below was sequenced from the same sample in a study of T-cell reconstitution after alpha-beta-depleted transplantation in children. Construction of the TCRbeta library involved unique molecular identifiers. TCRdb re-derived calls from the PCR reads in MiXCR, one entry per CDR3 protein. In the table there are 350,000 to 400,000 distinct CDR3 sequences, around 21% of which are singletons. Specimen: PBMCs from the stem cell graft donor, collected from the stem cell graft. The receptors were sampled from a human donor who donated a stem cell graft to a child with acute myeloid leukemia.

This clonotype was seen a handful of times. J is TRBJ2-7 and V is TRBV12-3 or TRBV12-4; 10 nucleotides match TRBD2. This CDR3 has 16 amino acids. Trimming cost V 3 bases and J 0 bases; bases outside gene matches: 5. The CDR3 reads CASSLALAGPSYEQYF. CDR3 nucleotide sequence: TGTGCCAGCAGTTTGGCACTAGCGGGACCCTCCTACGAGCAGTACTTC.

The chain uses TRBV25-1 and TRBJ2-1; possible D gene TRBD1, 5 bases. This CDR3 comprises 15 residues. Trimming pared 0 bases from V and 8 bases from J, leaving 14 bases between. Germline assignment: CDR1 MGHDK and CDR2 SYGVNS. The CDR3 DNA reads TGTGCCAGCAGTGAATACACAGGATTCGGGCATGAGCAGTTCTTC. Protein product: CASSEYTGFGHEQFF. Combining the CDR3 with reference TRBV25-1 and TRBJ2-1 gives the whole variable domain EADIYQTPRYLVIGTGKKITLECSQTMGHDKMYWYQQDPGMELHLIHYSYGVNSTEKGDLSSESTVSRIRTEHFPLTLESARPSHTSQYLCASSEYTGFGHEQFFGPGTRLTVL.

This clonotype was found a few times. J is TRBJ2-1 and V is TRBV12-3 or TRBV12-4, with TRBD2 matching over 11 bases. The junction had 13 bases not matched to a gene; V was cut back by 3 bases and J by 9 bases. The CDR3 covers 17 residues. The CDR3, as DNA: TGTGCCAGCAGTTTTCTGACTAGCGGGAAGGTGGGGCGTGAGCAGTTCTTC. Its protein is CASSFLTSGKVGREQFF.

The CDR3 DNA follows: TGTGCCAGTAGGACTAGCGGGAACAATGAGCAGTTCTTC. This translates into CASRTSGNNEQFF. V and J are TRBV6-2 or TRBV6-3 and TRBJ2-1; 12 bases match TRBD2. The CDR3 is 13 residues long. Germline CDR1 and CDR2: MNHEY and SVGEGT. With 9 bases clipped from V and 5 bases from J, the junction kept 2 bases outside the gene matches.

The genes are TRBV3-1 and TRBJ2-1; D perhaps matches TRBD2 (5 bases). This CDR3 has 15 residues. Between the trimmed V and J ends, which lost 0 bases and 9 bases, there was a span of 15 bases. CDR1 is LGHDT, CDR2 YNNKEL, per germline (reference sequence). The CDR3 is CASSQEVGRYREQFF. CDR3 coding DNA: TGTGCCAGCAGCCAAGAGGTAGGGAGATACCGTGAGCAGTTCTTC.

This clonotype was seen a handful of times. The chain couples TRBV7-2 to TRBJ2-1; D is ambiguous. The V gene lost 0 bases and the J gene lost 8 bases, with 5 bases spanning the gap. This CDR3 has 12 amino acids. Germline CDR1 is SGHTA and CDR2 is FQGNSA. The CDR3 nucleotides are TGTGCCAGCAGCTTAGCGATCGATGAGCAGTTCTTC. It codes for CASSLAIDEQFF.

The chain is built from TRBV4-1 and TRBJ2-7; the D is unclear. Germline V gene lookup returns CDR1 MGHRA and CDR2 YSYEKL. Trimming left V 1 base short and J 6 bases short, with 7 bases between. The CDR3 sequence is 12 residues long. The CDR3 spells CASSQGGSEQYF. The CDR3 nucleotides read TGCGCCAGCAGCCAAGGTGGAAGCGAGCAGTACTTC.

This clonotype was observed a handful of times. The gene calls are TRBV6-5 and TRBJ2-1; 9 nucleotides agree with TRBD2. Germline V CDR1 and CDR2: MNHEY, SVGAGI. The J segment lost 7 bases and the V segment lost 8 bases, leaving 6 bases of the junction unmatched. This CDR3 has 13 amino acids. This CDR3 reads CASRSGSPNEQFF. The CDR3 coding sequence is TGTGCCAGCCGTAGCGGGAGTCCAAATGAGCAGTTCTTC.

This chain joins TRBV5-1 and TRBJ2-1; no definite D call. Germline V gene sequence: CDR1 SGHRS, CDR2 YFSETQ. V gave up 3 bases and J gave up 4 bases, with 17 bases separating them. The CDR3 totals 16 residues. The CDR3 loop is CASSWAPDALYNEQFF. The CDR3 DNA reads TGCGCCAGCAGCTGGGCTCCTGACGCTTTATACAATGAGCAGTTCTTC.

This clonotype was detected ten times or more. The chain employs TRBV12-3 or TRBV12-4 and TRBJ2-3; D call uncertain. The CDR3 spans 15 residues. Trimming removed 6 bases from V and 2 bases from J, with 15 bases in between. The chain's CDR3 is CASRMTESITDTQYF. The DNA of the CDR3 is TGTGCCAGCAGAATGACTGAGAGTATCACAGATACGCAGTATTTT.

This clonotype was seen once. The V gene is TRBV5-1, the J gene TRBJ1-2; no firm D call. CDR3 size: 15 residues. Germline V gene data show CDR1 as SGHRS and CDR2 as YFSETQ. The V and J ends lost 2 bases and 8 bases respectively, with 19 bases between them. CDR3 in amino acids: CASSFRGESKSGYTF. In DNA form, the CDR3 reads TGCGCCAGCAGCTTTCGGGGAGAATCTAAAAGCGGCTACACCTTC.

This clonotype showed up many times. CDR3 protein: CSVGSGYTF. The CDR3 DNA sequence: TGCAGCGTAGGCAGCGGCTACACCTTC. The V gene is TRBV29-1, the J gene TRBJ1-2; D not resolved. The ends were cut back, 6 bases at V and 8 bases at J, with 7 bases in the middle. The CDR3 length is 9 residues. Germline V gene data show CDR1 as SQVTM and CDR2 as ANQGSEA. The entire variable domain, with the rest obtained from reference TRBV29-1 and TRBJ1-2, is as follows: SAVISQKPSRDICQRGTSLTIQCQVDSQVTMMFWYRQQPGQSLTLIATANQGSEATYESGFVIDKFPISRPNLTFSTLTVSNMSPEDSSIYLCSVGSGYTFGSGTRLTVV.

This clonotype was counted only a few times. V usage is TRBV20-1 and J usage is TRBJ1-2, with 9 bases identical to TRBD1. With V trimmed by 1 base and J by 7 bases, 1 base remained unmatched. In germline, CDR1 is DFQATT, CDR2 SNEGSKA (reference sequence). The CDR3 contains 12 residues. As DNA, the CDR3 is TGCAGTGCTAGAGGGGACAGGGTTGGCTACACCTTC. Protein product: CSARGDRVGYTF.

This clonotype was counted many times. The chain carries TRBV6-1 and TRBJ1-1, with D possibly being TRBD1 (6 bases). V was clipped by 6 bases and J by 0 bases, with 8 bases between them. Germline CDR1 MNHNS, CDR2 SASEGT. CDR3 length equals 13 residues. The CDR3 here is CASRQGLNTEAFF. The CDR3 region has the DNA TGTGCCAGCAGACAGGGCTTGAACACTGAAGCTTTCTTT.

A few counts support this clonotype. The rearrangement joins TRBV28 to TRBJ1-1; TRBD1 matches 9 bases. This CDR3 has 16 amino acids. V lost 6 bases to trimming and J lost 0 bases; unmatched junction nucleotides: 8. CDR1 and CDR2 from the germline V gene are MDHEN and SYDVKM. The CDR3 reads CASSPTGGWMNTEAFF. CDR3 in DNA: TGTGCCAGCAGCCCCACAGGGGGCTGGATGAACACTGAAGCTTTCTTT. Complete variable domain (other parts from reference TRBV28 and TRBJ1-1): DVKVTQSSRYLVKRTGEKVFLECVQDMDHENMFWYRQDPGLGLRLIYFSYDVKMKEKGDIPEGYSVSREKKERFSLILESASTNQTSMYLCASSPTGGWMNTEAFFGQGTRLTVV.

This clonotype was observed at least ten times. The rearrangement links TRBV29-1 to TRBJ1-6, with 10 bases matching TRBD1. The CDR3 contains 13 residues. Germline V gene data show CDR1 as SQVTM and CDR2 as ANQGSEA. The J segment lost 6 bases and the V segment lost 5 bases, leaving 1 base of the junction unmatched. CDR3 in DNA: TGCAGCGTTCGGACAGGGGGTAATTCACCCCTCCACTTT. Translating gives CSVRTGGNSPLHF.

The rearrangement joins TRBV20-1 to TRBJ2-3; D might be TRBD2 (5 bases). Trimming shortened V by 3 bases and J by 1 base, and 17 bases separated the two germline ends. CDR3 size: 16 residues. Germline CDR1 DFQATT, CDR2 SNEGSKA (reference sequence). The CDR3 nucleotides are TGCAGTGCTAGCGTTCGCCGGGGTTTCGGCACAGATACGCAGTATTTT. This sequence encodes CSASVRRGFGTDTQYF.

This clonotype has ten or more counts. The V gene is TRBV28, the J gene TRBJ1-5; no reliable D call. The V end lost 6 bases, the J end lost 1 base, and 19 bases lay between the germline ends. From germline, CDR1 is MDHEN and CDR2 SYDVKM. The CDR3 covers 17 residues. The CDR3 loop reads CASSPIQGLSSNQPQHF. Here the CDR3 DNA reads TGTGCCAGCAGCCCAATTCAAGGACTCAGCAGCAATCAGCCCCAGCATTTT.

This clonotype has just a few counts. The chain employs TRBV5-1 and TRBJ2-1; D remains ambiguous. Trimming stripped 4 bases from V and 5 bases from J, with 13 bases between. The CDR3 is made up of 14 amino acids. Germline CDR1 is SGHRS and CDR2 is YFSETQ. CDR3 residues: CASSMSAINNEQFF. The CDR3 DNA sequence: TGCGCCAGCAGCATGTCAGCCATAAACAATGAGCAGTTCTTC.

This clonotype was counted a few times. V and J are TRBV4-1 and TRBJ2-7, with 14 bases lining up with TRBD2. The CDR3 is 18 residues long. Germline loops: CDR1 MGHRA, CDR2 YSYEKL. Trimming took 4 bases from V and 0 from J; bases not matched to a gene: 8. Here the CDR3 reads CASSPRTSGRRISYEQYF. DNA for the CDR3: TGCGCCAGCAGCCCCCGGACTAGCGGGAGGAGGATCTCCTACGAGCAGTACTTC.

Here the CDR3 DNA reads TGTGCCACCTTTCAGGGAGCCTCCTACGAGCAGTACTTC. Residues: CATFQGASYEQYF. The chain uses TRBV28 and TRBJ2-7; D assignment may be TRBD1 or TRBD2 (5 bases each). The V gene lost 10 bases and the J gene lost 0 bases, with 13 bases spanning the gap. The germline CDR1 and CDR2 sequences are MDHEN and SYDVKM. CDR3 length: 13 amino acids.

V and J are TRBV12-3 or TRBV12-4 and TRBJ2-7; the D gene is possibly TRBD2 (6 bases). The V gene lost 6 bases and the J gene lost 0 bases, with 15 bases spanning the gap. The CDR3 sequence is 15 residues long. The CDR3 sequence is CASSKGSRGSYEQYF. DNA of the CDR3: TGTGCCAGCAGCAAAGGGTCGCGGGGCTCCTACGAGCAGTACTTC.

This clonotype occurred many times. This chain joins TRBV20-1 and TRBJ2-3; TRBD1 might be the D (5 bases). Germline-derived CDR1 and CDR2 are DFQATT and SNEGSKA (reference sequence). The V end was cut by 3 bases, the J end by 5 bases, with 12 bases between. The CDR3 spans 13 residues. The DNA of the CDR3 is TGCAGTGCTAGGTCTAGGGGCTTAGATACGCAGTATTTT. This translates into CSARSRGLDTQYF.

This clonotype has just a few counts. The V call is TRBV20-1, the J call TRBJ1-2; TRBD1 might be the D (6 bases). The CDR3 has 12 amino acids. Looked up from germline, CDR1 is DFQATT and CDR2 is SNEGSKA (reference sequence). Trimming left V 3 bases short and J 5 bases short, with 10 bases between. The CDR3 is CSARQGNYGYTF. CDR3 coding DNA: TGCAGTGCTAGGCAGGGGAATTATGGCTACACCTTC.

This clonotype was recorded many times. The chain employs TRBV20-1 and TRBJ2-1, with D perhaps TRBD1 or TRBD2 (5 bases each). This CDR3 spans 15 amino acids. Germline loops: CDR1 DFQATT, CDR2 SNEGSKA (reference sequence). Trimming shortened V by 3 bases and J by 7 bases, and 19 bases separated the two germline ends. Written as DNA, the CDR3 is TGCAGTGCTAGGTCGGGGCGGAAGAGGAATAATGAGCAGTTCTTC. It encodes CSARSGRKRNNEQFF.

This clonotype was detected a few times. The V and J genes are TRBV5-1 and TRBJ1-1; a possible D gene is TRBD1 (5 bases). This CDR3 is 13 amino acids long. CDR1 is SGHRS, CDR2 YFSETQ, per germline. Trimming took off 4 bases at V and 2 bases at J, with 9 bases between the two ends. The DNA of the CDR3 is TGCGCCAGCAGCGAAGGACAAAACACTGAAGCTTTCTTT. It codes for CASSEGQNTEAFF.

The sample holds a few counts of this clonotype. V is TRBV7-9 and J is TRBJ2-1; 11 bases align to TRBD2. The germline CDR1 and CDR2 sequences are SEHNR and FQNEAQ (reference sequence). Germline trimming cut 5 bases from V and 7 bases from J; bases unmatched to any gene: 10. The CDR3 extends over 16 amino acids. The DNA for the CDR3 is TGTGCCAGCAGCCCAAGACTAGCGGGATATTTTAATGAGCAGTTCTTC. Amino acid sequence: CASSPRLAGYFNEQFF.